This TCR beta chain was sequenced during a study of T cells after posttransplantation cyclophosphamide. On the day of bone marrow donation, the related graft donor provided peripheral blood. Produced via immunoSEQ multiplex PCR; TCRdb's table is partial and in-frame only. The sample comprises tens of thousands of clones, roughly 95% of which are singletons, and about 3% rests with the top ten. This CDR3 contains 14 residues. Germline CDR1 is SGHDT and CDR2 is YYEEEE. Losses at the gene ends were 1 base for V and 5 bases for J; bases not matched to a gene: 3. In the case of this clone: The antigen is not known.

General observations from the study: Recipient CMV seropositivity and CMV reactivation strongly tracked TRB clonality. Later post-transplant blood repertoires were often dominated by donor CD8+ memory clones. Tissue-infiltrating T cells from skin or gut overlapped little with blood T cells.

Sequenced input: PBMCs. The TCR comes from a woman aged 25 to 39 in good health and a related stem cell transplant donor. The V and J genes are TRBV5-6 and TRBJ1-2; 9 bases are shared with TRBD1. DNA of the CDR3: TGTGCCAGCAGCTTGTCAGGGACAGGGTATGGCTACACCTTC. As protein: CASSLSGTGYGYTF.